This T cell receptor beta chain was documented in a study of beta chain features in type 1 diabetes. Across the study: Across every sample, approximately 110,000,000 sorted cells were examined in total. Findings and limits, study-wide: In all four CD4+ subsets, TCRB CDR3 length was significantly, moderately reduced in type 1 diabetes. These data did not resolve whether HLA type affects TCRB rearrangement.

Naive, central memory, regulatory and stem cell-like memory cells within the CD4+ compartment were sorted using CD45RO/CCR7/CD25/CD127/CD95/CD27. This clone was seen only a few times. Its antigen is not known. Every isolated RNA sample was fully reverse transcribed, so sequencing captured expressed TCRB transcripts. Clones were read by immunoSEQ multiplex PCR, and TCRdb kept only the in-frame ones, dropping some. The sample has 900,000 or so clones, around a sixth seen once. Sequenced: naive CD4+ T cells from blood. The sequence came from a woman aged 18-35 years in good health.

Here the CDR3 reads CASFLRASTGGYTF. DNA of the CDR3: TGTGCCAGCTTTCTCAGGGCGTCCACTGGCGGCTACACCTTC. The rearrangement joins TRBV5-6 to TRBJ1-2; possible D gene TRBD1, 5 bases. CDR1 SGHDT and CDR2 YYEEEE come from the germline V gene. The CDR3 runs 14 residues. V lost 7 bases and J 8 bases, leaving 21 bases between the germline ends.